This entry concerns a single T cell receptor beta chain. Its antigen remains unidentified. This sample was included in a study of CD8 T cells in ankylosing spondylitis. Each TCR beta library was made by quantitative 5'-RACE that incorporated molecular barcodes. TCRdb itself ran the 5' RACE reads through MiXCR, one entry per CDR3 protein. The table lists some 800,000 distinct CDR3 sequences, 12% of them singletons. Study-wide points: Disease-linked clones had a CD8+ phenotype and relatively low frequency in peripheral blood. Several of the motif variants were reported before in synovial fluid and blood from reactive arthritis. Clones tied to disease were said to be significantly enriched in matched ankylosing spondylitis synovial fluid. It appeared that ankylosing spondylitis blood was characterized by a TCR beta motif of fewer than 10 highly homologous variants.

What was sequenced was blood, either unsorted or a sorted T cell fraction (not recorded which). The sequence came from a male donor with ankylosing spondylitis.

CDR3 loop: CATSGRPKNIQYF. The CDR3 DNA reads TGTGCCACCAGCGGACGGCCCAAAAACATTCAGTACTTC. The chain uses TRBV15 and TRBJ2-4; D ambiguous. There are 13 residues in the CDR3. CDR1 LNHNV and CDR2 YYDKDF come from the germline V gene (reference sequence). Trimming shortened V by 5 bases and J by 2 bases, and 7 bases separated the two germline ends.